The TCR beta chain described here comes from a study of shared T cell receptors in the human thymus. The CDR3 extends over 18 amino acids. V trimming: 0 bases; J trimming: 3 bases; junction bases outside the gene matches: 10. Germline V CDR1 and CDR2: SGHVS, FQNEAQ. Clones were sequenced by immunoSEQ multiplex PCR, and TCRdb holds only the in-frame ones, with some missing. Of 500,000 to 550,000 clones listed, 75% to 80% are singletons. The same data also went into a second study, on human thymus T cells.

The sequencing sample was made of thymocytes. This sequence joins TRBV7-8 and TRBJ2-2; TRBD2 matches at 7 bases. The origin of this receptor is a boy under two years old with a congenital heart defect. The CDR3 reads CASSLALQTSSYTGELFF. DNA for the CDR3: TGTGCCAGCAGCTTAGCGCTCCAGACTAGCTCGTACACCGGGGAGCTGTTTTTT.